This T cell receptor (beta chain) stems from a study of T-cell reconstitution after alpha-beta-depleted transplantation in children. Unique molecular identifiers were incorporated when the TCRbeta library was constructed. TCRdb reprocessed the PCR reads via MiXCR and lists one record per CDR3 protein. This sample has more than 150,000 distinct CDR3 sequences, with about 6.3% found just once. The sequence was collected from a human donor who donated a stem cell graft to a child with Wiskott-Aldrich syndrome. The source was PBMCs from the stem cell graft donor, collected from the stem cell graft.

CDR3 DNA sequence: TGTGCCAGCAGCCCCCTGGATAGCGGGGGGGCCTCCGATGAGCAGTTCTTC. The encoded protein is CASSPLDSGGASDEQFF. The V call is TRBV7-9, the J call TRBJ2-1, with 11 bases identical to TRBD2. The V gene's germline CDR1 is SEHNR and CDR2 FQNEAQ (reference sequence). The CDR3 spans 17 residues. The ends lost 5 bases at V and 8 bases at J; junction bases unmatched: 14.